This TCR beta chain was profiled in a study of cytomegalovirus exposure and HLA in healthy donors. In the study overall: Within the Caucasian-associated ancestry cluster were 81% of the approximately 400 genotyped donors. Whole-study findings and limits: As immune exposure information, only CMV serostatus was available. Earlier analysis yielded a pattern in which most TCR beta V segments were productive about 90% or about 30% of the time.

Concerning this clone itself: What it binds is not known.

PCR used 60 Vbeta primers and 13 Jbeta primers. The data were produced by immunoSEQ multiplex PCR, yet TCRdb's version contains in-frame clones alone and is incomplete. The sample yields fewer than 150,000 clones, 70% to 80% seen once. The ends were cut back, 3 bases at V and 3 bases at J, with 22 bases in the middle. The CDR3 length is 18 residues. The V gene's germline CDR1 is SGDLS and CDR2 YYNGEE. The rearrangement uses TRBV9 and TRBJ1-5, with D possibly matching TRBD1 (5 bases). Specimen: PBMCs. This TCR came from a man between 18 and 29 years old in good health and CMV-seronegative. CDR3 region: CASSANIGRGPFNQPQHF. CDR3 bases: TGTGCCAGCAGCGCGAATATAGGGAGGGGCCCCTTCAATCAGCCCCAGCATTTT. The full variable domain, with the rest looked up from reference TRBV9 and TRBJ1-5, is DSGVTQTPKHLITATGQRVTLRCSPRSGDLSVYWYQQSLDQGLQFLIQYYNGEERAKGNILERFSAQQFPDLHSELNLSSLELGDSALYFCASSANIGRGPFNQPQHFGDGTRLSIL.